This TCR beta chain was observed in a study of neurological immune-mediated disorders. General observations from the study: In HTLV-1-associated myelopathy, TCR clonal expansion was greatest, whereas multiple sclerosis had the least, falling below healthy controls.

As for time point: technical triplicate 2. CDR3 size: 13 residues. V lost 2 bases, J lost 6 bases, and 9 bases lay in between. Germline values: CDR1 SGHKS, CDR2 YYEKEE (reference sequence). The cDNA came from 5'RACE, which used 10-nucleotide random UMIs. Each CDR3 protein is one row after TCRdb ran MiXCR on the 5' RACE reads. The sample has tens of thousands of distinct CDR3 sequences, 24% seen once. This clonotype turned up a few times. The antigen is unknown. Material for sequencing was PBMCs. The sequence derives from a man aged 55 to 70 with HTLV-1-associated myelopathy (HAM/TSP). The V and J genes are TRBV5-5 and TRBJ2-1; D is uncertain. CDR3 sequence reads: CASSLGPLNEQFF. CDR3 nucleotide sequence: TGTGCCAGCAGCTTAGGACCGCTCAATGAGCAGTTCTTC.